The 5 T cell receptor beta chains given below trace back to one sample, sequenced in a study of shared clonotypes between healthy human individuals. CD45RO-negative, CCR7-positively selected cells formed the naive CD8 fraction, excluding terminally differentiated effector memory CD45RA+ cells. Clones were read by immunoSEQ multiplex PCR, and TCRdb kept only the in-frame ones, dropping some. The sample contains about 2.1 million clones, approximately 92% of which appear only once. The source material was naive CD8+ T cells from PBMCs. The receptors were sampled from a man aged 18 to 30 in good health. Some clones in this sample may be carry-over from other donors' samples.

The genes are TRBV5-1 and TRBJ2-3; D ambiguous. Trimming cost V 4 bases and J 2 bases, with 14 bases left between them. CDR3 length equals 15 residues. The germline CDR1 and CDR2 sequences are SGHRS and YFSETQ. CDR3: CASSPGLTVTDTQYF. The CDR3 nucleotides are TGCGCCAGCAGCCCCGGCCTAACAGTCACAGATACGCAGTATTTT.

The rearrangement links TRBV19 to TRBJ2-1, with 8 bases matching TRBD2. Germline CDR1 reads LNHDA; CDR2 reads SQIVND (reference sequence). The junction had 4 bases not matched to a gene; V was cut back by 3 bases and J by 6 bases. The length of the CDR3 is 14 residues. The CDR3 DNA is TGTGCCAGTAGTATCCACGGGAGGGCCAATGAGCAGTTCTTC. Encoded protein: CASSIHGRANEQFF.

V usage is TRBV19 and J usage is TRBJ2-7; 8 bases align to TRBD1. V shed 0 bases and J 2 bases; nucleotides not matched to a gene: 3. CDR1 LNHDA and CDR2 SQIVND come from the germline V gene (reference sequence). CDR3 length equals 15 residues. The CDR3 DNA follows: TGTGCCAGTAGTATAGATGGGGACAGGACCTACGAGCAGTACTTC. Translated, it gives CASSIDGDRTYEQYF.

This clone was observed once. The chain couples TRBV10-3 to TRBJ2-7; no firm D call. V lost 6 bases, J lost 7 bases, and 13 bases lay in between. Germline lookup yields CDR1 ENHRY and CDR2 SYGVKD. This CDR3 spans 12 amino acids. CDR3 in DNA: TGTGCCATCAGGAGATCTACTGAAGAGCAGTACTTC. It codes for CAIRRSTEEQYF.

To note about this clone: No DNA is shown, since the ends of the CDR3 on it are uncertain; the CDR3 is the one TCRdb lists. The chain employs TRBV21-1 and TRBJ1-2. TRBV21-1 is recorded as a pseudogene. The CDR3 sequence runs 15 residues, both termini included. The CDR3 protein is CASSKGKYDCYGYTF.